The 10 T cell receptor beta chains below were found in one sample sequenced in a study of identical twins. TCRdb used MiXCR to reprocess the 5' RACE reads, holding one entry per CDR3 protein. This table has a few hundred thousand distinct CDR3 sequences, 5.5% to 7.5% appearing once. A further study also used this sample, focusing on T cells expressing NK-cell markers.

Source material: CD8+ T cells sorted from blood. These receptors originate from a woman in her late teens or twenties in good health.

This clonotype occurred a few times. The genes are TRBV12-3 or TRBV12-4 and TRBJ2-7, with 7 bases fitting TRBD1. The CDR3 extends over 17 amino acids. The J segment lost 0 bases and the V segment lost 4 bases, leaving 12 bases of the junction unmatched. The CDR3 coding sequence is TGTGCCAGCAGTTCTTATACAAAGGCAGGGGGCTCCTACGAGCAGTACTTC. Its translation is CASSSYTKAGGSYEQYF.

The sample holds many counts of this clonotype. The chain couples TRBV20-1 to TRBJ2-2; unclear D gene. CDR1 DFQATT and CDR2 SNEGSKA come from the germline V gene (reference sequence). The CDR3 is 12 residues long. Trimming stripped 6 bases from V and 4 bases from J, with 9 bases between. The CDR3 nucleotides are TGCAGTGCCCCCACCCCCACCGGGGAGCTGTTTTTT. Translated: CSAPTPTGELFF.

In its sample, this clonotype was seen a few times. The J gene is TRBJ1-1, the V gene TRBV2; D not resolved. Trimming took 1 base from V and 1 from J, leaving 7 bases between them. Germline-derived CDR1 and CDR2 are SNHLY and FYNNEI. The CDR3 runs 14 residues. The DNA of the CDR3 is TGTGCCAGCAGTGAAGTACTGGCGAACACTGAAGCTTTCTTT. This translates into CASSEVLANTEAFF.

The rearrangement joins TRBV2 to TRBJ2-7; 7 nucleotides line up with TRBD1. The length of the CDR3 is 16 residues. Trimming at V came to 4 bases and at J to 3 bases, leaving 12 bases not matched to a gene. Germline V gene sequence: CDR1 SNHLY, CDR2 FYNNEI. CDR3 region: CASSANWDSEVYEQYF. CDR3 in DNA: TGTGCCAGCAGTGCAAACTGGGACAGCGAAGTCTACGAGCAGTACTTC. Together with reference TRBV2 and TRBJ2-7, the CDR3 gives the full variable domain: EPEVTQTPSHQVTQMGQEVILRCVPISNHLYFYWYRQILGQKVEFLVSFYNNEISEKSEIFDDQFSVERPDGSNFTLKIRSTKLEDSAMYFCASSANWDSEVYEQYFGPGTRLTVT.

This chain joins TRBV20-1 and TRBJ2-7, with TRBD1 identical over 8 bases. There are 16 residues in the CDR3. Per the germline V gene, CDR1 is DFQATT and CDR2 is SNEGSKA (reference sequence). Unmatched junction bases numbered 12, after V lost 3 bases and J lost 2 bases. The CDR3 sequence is CSASRALDRATYEQYF. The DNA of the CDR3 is TGCAGTGCTAGTAGAGCCTTGGACAGGGCAACCTACGAGCAGTACTTC.

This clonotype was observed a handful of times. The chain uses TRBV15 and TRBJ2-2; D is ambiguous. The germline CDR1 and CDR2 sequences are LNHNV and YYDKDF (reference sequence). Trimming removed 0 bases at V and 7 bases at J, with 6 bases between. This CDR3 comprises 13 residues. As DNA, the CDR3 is TGTGCCACCAGCAGAGAACGGGTCGGGGAGCTGTTTTTT. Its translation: CATSRERVGELFF.

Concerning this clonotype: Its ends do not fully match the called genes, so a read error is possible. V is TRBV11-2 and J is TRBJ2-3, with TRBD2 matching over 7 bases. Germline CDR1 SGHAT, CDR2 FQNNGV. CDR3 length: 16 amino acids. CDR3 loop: CASSLEWGGNADTQYF. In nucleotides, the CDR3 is TGTGCCAGCAGCCTAGAATGGGGGGGTAACGCAGATACGCAGTATTTT. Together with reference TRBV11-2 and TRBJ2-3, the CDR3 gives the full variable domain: EAGVAQSPRYKIIEKRQSVAFWCNPISGHATLYWYQQILGQGPKLLIQFQNNGVVDDSQLPKDRFSAERLKGVDSTLKIQPAKLEDSAVYLCASSLEWGGNADTQYFGPGTRLTVL.

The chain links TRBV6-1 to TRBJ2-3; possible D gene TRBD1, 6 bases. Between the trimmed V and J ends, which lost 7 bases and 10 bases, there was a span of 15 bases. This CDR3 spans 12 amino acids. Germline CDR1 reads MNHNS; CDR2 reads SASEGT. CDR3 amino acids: CASIAGVSSQYF. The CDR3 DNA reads TGTGCCAGCATAGCAGGGGTCTCCTCGCAGTATTTT.

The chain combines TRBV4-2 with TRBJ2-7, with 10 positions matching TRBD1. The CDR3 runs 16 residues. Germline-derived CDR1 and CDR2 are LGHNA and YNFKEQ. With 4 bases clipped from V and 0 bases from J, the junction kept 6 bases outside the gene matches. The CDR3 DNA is TGTGCCAGCAGCCCCGAGAGACAGGGGGCCTCCTACGAGCAGTACTTC. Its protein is CASSPERQGASYEQYF.

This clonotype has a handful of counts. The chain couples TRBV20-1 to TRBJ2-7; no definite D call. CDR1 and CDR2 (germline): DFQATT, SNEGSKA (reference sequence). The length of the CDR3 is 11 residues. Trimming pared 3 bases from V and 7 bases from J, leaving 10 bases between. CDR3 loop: CSASYLGEQYF. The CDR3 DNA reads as TGCAGTGCTAGCTACTTAGGGGAGCAGTACTTC.